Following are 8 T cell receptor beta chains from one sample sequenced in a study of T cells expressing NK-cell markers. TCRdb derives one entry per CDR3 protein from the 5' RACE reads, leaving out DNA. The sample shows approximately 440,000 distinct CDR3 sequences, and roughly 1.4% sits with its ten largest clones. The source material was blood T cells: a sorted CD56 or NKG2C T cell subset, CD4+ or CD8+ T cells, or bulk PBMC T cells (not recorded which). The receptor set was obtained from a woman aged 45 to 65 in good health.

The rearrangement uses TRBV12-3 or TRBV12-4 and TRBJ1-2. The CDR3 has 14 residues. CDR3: CASSHRGTFYGYTF.

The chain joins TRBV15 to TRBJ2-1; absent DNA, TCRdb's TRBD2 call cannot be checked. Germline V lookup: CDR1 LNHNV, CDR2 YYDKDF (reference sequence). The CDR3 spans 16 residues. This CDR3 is CATSRVRVGDRNEQFF.

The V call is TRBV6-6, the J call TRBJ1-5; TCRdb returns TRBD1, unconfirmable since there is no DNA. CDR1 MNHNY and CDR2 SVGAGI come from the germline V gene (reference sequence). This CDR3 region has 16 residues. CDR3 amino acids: CASSPGLLGAGQPQHF.

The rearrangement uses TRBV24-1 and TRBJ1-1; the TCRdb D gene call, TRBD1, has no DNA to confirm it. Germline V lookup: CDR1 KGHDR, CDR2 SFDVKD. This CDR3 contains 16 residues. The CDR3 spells CATQAGGDFMNTEAFF.

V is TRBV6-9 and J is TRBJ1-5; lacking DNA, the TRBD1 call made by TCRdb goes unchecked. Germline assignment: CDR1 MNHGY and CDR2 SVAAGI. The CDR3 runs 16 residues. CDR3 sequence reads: CASSPRTGFSNQPQHF.

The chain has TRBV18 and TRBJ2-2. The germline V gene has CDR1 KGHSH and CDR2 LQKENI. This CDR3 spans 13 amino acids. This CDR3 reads CASSPLDNGELFF.

The CDR3 loop is CASSLDLTGPHLFF. The J gene is TRBJ2-1, the V gene TRBV5-1; TCRdb indicates TRBD2, and absent DNA this call remains unverified. CDR1 and CDR2 from the germline V gene are SGHRS and YFSETQ. The CDR3 runs 14 residues.

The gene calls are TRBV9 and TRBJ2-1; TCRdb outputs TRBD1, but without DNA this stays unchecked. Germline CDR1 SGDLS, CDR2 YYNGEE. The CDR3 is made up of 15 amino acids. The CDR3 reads CASSSRTGGINEQFF.